The T cell receptor (beta chain) described here comes from a study of blood T cell repertoires in COVID-19. Across the whole study: Samples representing acute and convalescent COVID-19 were sourced from the United States, Italy and Spain. In each case, the material was cDNA or gDNA derived from T cells, B-cell-depleted T cells, or PBMCs.

Patients in Seattle were enrolled during active infection, then followed longitudinally. Authors' data handling: Estimates of nucleated cell counts were drawn from the amplification of reference gene primers. Clones were sequenced by immunoSEQ multiplex PCR, and TCRdb holds only the in-frame ones, with some missing. V and J calls and clone size are those listed in that table; D and trimming were worked out from the DNA. This sample has under 200,000 clones, with roughly nine tenths found just once. This CDR3 spans 12 amino acids. J was trimmed by 12 bases and V by 8 bases; bases with no gene match: 8. Germline values: CDR1 MGHRA, CDR2 YSYEKL.

The sample taken for sequencing was peripheral blood. The source is a woman aged 60-75 years with COVID-19, enrolled during active disease. The V gene is TRBV4-1, the J gene TRBJ2-1; 9 bases agree with TRBD2. The DNA of the CDR3 is TGCGCCAGCTCGGTGGGGCGGGGGGGGCAGTTCTTC. Amino acid sequence: CASSVGRGGQFF.